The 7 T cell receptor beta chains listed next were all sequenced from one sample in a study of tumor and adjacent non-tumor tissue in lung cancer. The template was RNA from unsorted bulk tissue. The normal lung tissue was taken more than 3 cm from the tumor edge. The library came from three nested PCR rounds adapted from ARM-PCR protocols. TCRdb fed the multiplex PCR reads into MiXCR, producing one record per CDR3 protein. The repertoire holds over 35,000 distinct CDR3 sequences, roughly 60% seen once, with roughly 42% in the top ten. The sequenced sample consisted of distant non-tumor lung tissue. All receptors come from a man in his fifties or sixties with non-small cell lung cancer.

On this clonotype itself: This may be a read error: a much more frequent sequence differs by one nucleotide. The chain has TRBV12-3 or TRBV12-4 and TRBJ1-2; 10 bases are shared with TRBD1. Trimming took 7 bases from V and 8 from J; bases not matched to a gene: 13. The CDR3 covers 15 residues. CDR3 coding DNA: TGTGCCAGCAACTCCGGGACAGGGGATTCCTGGGGCTACACCTTC. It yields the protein CASNSGTGDSWGYTF.

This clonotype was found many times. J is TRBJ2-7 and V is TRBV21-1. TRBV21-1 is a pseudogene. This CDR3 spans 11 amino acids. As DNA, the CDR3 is TGTGCCAGCAGCGCCGAAAACGAGCAGTACTTC. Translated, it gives CASSAENEQYF.

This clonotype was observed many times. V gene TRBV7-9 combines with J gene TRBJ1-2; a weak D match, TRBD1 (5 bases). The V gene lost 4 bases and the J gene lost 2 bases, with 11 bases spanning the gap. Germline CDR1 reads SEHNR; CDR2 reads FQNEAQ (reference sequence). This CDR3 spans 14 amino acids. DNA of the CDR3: TGTGCCAGCAGCTCGGACACAGTAAACTATGGCTACACCTTC. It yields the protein CASSSDTVNYGYTF. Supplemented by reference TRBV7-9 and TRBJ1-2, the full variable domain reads DTGVSQNPRHKITKRGQNVTFRCDPISEHNRLYWYRQTLGQGPEFLTYFQNEAQLEKSRLLSDRFSAERPKGSFSTLEIQRTEQGDSAMYLCASSSDTVNYGYTFGSGTRLTVV.

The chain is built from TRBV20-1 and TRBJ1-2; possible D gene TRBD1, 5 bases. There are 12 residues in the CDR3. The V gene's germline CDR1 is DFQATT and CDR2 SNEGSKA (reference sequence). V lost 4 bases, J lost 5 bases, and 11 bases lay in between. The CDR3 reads CSATRTPYGYTF. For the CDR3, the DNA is TGCAGTGCTACCAGGACACCATATGGCTACACCTTC.

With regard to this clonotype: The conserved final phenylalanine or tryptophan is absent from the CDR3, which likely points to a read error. The CDR3 nucleotides are TGTGCCAGCAGTTACGACGAACAGGGAGGTGGCTACACCATC. This translates into CASSYDEQGGGYTI. V gene TRBV6-6 combines with J gene TRBJ1-2, with a tentative D call TRBD1 (6 bases). Trimming left V 2 bases short and J 7 bases short, with 14 bases between. The CDR3 runs 14 residues. CDR1 MNHNY and CDR2 SVGAGI come from the germline V gene (reference sequence).

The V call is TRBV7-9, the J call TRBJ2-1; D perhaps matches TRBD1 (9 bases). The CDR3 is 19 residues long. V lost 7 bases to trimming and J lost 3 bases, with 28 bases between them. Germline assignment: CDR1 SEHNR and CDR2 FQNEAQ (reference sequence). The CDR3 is CASNGGAGPLTGGYNEQFF. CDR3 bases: TGTGCCAGCAACGGGGGGGCGGGACCCCTGACAGGGGGCTACAATGAGCAGTTCTTC. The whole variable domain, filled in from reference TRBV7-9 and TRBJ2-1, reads DTGVSQNPRHKITKRGQNVTFRCDPISEHNRLYWYRQTLGQGPEFLTYFQNEAQLEKSRLLSDRFSAERPKGSFSTLEIQRTEQGDSAMYLCASNGGAGPLTGGYNEQFFGPGTRLTVL.

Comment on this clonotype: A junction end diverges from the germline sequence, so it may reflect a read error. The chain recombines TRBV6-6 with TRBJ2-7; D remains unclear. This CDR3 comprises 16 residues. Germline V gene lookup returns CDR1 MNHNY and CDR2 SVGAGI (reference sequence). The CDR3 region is CTSSYSTEKQSYEQYF. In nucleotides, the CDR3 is TGTACCAGCAGTTACTCGACGGAGAAACAATCCTACGAGCAGTACTTT.